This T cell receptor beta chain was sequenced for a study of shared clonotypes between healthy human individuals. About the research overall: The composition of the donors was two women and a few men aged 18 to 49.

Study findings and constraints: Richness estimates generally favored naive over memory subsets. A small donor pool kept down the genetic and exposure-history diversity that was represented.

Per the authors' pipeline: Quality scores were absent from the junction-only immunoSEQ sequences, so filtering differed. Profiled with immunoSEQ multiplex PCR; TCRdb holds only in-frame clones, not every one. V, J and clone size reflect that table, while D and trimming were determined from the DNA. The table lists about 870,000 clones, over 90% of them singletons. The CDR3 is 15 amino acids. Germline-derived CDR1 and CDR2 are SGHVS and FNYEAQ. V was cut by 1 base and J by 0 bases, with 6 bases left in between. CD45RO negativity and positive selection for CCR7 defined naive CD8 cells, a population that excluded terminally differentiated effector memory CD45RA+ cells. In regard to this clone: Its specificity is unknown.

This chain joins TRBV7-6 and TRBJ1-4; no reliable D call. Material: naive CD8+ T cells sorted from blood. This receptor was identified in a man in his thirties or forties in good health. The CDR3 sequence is CASSLEIATNEKLFF. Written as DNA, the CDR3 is TGTGCCAGCAGCTTAGAAATCGCAACTAATGAAAAACTGTTTTTT.